This T cell receptor (beta chain) is drawn from a study of blood T cell repertoires in COVID-19. At the level of the study: Collection of acute and convalescent COVID-19 samples took place in the United States, Italy and Spain. Sources were T cells, B-cell-depleted T cells, or PBMCs; the material itself was cDNA or gDNA.

Authors' data handling: Quantification of nucleated cells was approximated via reference gene primer amplification. Sequencing was performed with immunoSEQ multiplex PCR; in TCRdb, only in-frame clones are kept and a portion is missing. That table furnishes V, J and clone size, whereas the DNA furnished D and trimming. The table has 450,000 or so clones, 80% to 90% seen once. Followed over time, Seattle patients had been enrolled while infection was active. The ends lost 3 bases at V and 4 bases at J; junction bases unmatched: 7. The CDR3 covers 15 residues. The germline CDR1 and CDR2 sequences are SGHKS and YYEKEE (reference sequence).

This TCR was sampled from a man in his late teens or twenties with COVID-19, enrolled during active disease. The chain recombines TRBV5-5 with TRBJ2-5; 9 positions match TRBD1. Sequencing input: peripheral blood. The CDR3 is CASSSHRGRGETQYF. The CDR3 nucleotides read TGTGCCAGCAGCTCACACAGGGGGCGGGGAGAGACCCAGTACTTC.